The clone carrying this TCR beta chain was counted a few times. Its antigen is not known. Reverse transcription of all isolated RNA meant that expressed TCRB transcripts were sequenced. The repertoire was sequenced with immunoSEQ multiplex PCR; TCRdb's copy has only in-frame clones and lacks some. The table records about 470,000 clones, approximately 30% of them present only once. Germline-derived CDR1 and CDR2 are MNHEY and SVGAGI. The CDR3 has 15 residues. The V segment lost 5 bases and the J segment 2 bases; nucleotides outside the gene matches: 7. This sample was taken from a study of beta chain features in type 1 diabetes. Study observations and caveats: Any role of HLA type in TCRB rearrangement remained unresolved here. Patients with type 1 diabetes carried fewer insertions and had more deletions at their VDJ junctions.

This TCR was recovered from a man in his late teens or twenties in good health. This chain uses TRBV6-5 with TRBJ1-2; TRBD1 agrees at 8 bases. Specimen: naive CD4+ T cells from blood. CDR3 nucleotide sequence: TGTGCCAGCAGTAACGGACAGGGATTAAACTATGGCTACACCTTC. Protein product: CASSNGQGLNYGYTF.